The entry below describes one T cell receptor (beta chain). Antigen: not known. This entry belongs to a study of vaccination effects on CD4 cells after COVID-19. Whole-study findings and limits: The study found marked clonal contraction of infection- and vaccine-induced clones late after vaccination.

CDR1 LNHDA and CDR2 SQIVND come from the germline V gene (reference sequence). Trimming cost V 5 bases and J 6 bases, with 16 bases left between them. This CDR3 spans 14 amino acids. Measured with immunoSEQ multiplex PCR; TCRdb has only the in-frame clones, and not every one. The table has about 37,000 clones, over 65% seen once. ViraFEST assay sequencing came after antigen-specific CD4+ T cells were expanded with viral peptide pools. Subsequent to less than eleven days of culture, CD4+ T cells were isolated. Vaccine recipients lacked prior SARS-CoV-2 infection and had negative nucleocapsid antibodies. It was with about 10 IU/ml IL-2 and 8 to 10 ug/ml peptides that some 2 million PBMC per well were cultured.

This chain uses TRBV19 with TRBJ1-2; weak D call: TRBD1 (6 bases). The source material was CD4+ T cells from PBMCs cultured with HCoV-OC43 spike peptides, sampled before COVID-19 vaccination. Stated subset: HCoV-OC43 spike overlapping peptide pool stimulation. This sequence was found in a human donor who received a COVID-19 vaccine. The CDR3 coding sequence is TGTGCCAGTAGTGGGGGGGCACGGGGAAATGGCTACACCTTC. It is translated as CASSGGARGNGYTF.